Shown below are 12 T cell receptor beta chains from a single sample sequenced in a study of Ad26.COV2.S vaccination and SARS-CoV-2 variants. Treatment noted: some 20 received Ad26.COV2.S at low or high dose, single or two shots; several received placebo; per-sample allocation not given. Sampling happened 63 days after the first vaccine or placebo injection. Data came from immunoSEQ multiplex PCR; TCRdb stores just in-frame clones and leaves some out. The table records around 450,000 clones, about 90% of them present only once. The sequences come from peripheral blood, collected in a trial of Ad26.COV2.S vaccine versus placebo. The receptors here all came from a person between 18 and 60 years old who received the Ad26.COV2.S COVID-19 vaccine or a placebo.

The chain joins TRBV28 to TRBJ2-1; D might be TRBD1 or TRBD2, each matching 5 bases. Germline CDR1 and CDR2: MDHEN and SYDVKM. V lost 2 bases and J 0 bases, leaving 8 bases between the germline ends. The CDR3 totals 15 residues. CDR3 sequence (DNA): TGTGCCAGCAGTTTAGGGACGAGCTCCTACAATGAGCAGTTCTTC. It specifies CASSLGTSSYNEQFF.

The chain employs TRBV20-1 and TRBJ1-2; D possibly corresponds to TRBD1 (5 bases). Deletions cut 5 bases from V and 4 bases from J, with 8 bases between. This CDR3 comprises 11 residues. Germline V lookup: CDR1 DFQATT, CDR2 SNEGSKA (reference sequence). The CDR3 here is CSAEGSYGYTF. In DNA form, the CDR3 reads TGCAGTGCTGAGGGGAGCTATGGCTACACCTTC.

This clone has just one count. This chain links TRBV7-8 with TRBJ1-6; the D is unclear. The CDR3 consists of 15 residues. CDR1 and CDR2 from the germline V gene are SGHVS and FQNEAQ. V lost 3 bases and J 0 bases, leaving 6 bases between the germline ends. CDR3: CASSLTSSYNSPLHF. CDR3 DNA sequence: TGTGCCAGCAGCTTGACGAGCTCCTATAATTCACCCCTCCACTTT.

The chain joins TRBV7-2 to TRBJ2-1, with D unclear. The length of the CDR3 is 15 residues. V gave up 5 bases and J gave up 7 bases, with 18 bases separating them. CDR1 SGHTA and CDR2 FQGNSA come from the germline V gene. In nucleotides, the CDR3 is TGTGCCAGCAGCGGCCTTGCGAGGTTCGAGAATGAGCAGTTCTTC. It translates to CASSGLARFENEQFF.

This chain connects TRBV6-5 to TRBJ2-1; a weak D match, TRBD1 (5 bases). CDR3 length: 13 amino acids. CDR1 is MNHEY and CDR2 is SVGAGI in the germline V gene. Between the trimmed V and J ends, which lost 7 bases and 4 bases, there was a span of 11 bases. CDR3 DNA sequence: TGTGCCAGCACCTTGACAGCGTACAATGAGCAGTTCTTC. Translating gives CASTLTAYNEQFF.

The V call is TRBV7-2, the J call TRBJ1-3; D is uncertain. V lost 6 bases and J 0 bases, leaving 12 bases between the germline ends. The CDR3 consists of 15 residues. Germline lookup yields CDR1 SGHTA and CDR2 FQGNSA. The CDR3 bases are TGTGCCAGCAGGGCACGGATGAGCTCTGGAAACACCATATATTTT. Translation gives CASRARMSSGNTIYF.

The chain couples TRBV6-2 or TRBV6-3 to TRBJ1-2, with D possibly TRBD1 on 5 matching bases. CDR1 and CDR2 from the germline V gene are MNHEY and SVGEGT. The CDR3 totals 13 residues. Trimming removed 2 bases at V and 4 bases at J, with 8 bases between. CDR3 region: CASSYGHPYGYTF. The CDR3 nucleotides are TGTGCCAGCAGTTACGGACACCCCTATGGCTACACCTTC.

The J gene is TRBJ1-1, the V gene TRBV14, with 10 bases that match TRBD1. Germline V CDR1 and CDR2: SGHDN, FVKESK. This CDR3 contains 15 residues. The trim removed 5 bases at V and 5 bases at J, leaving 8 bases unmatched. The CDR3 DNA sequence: TGTGCCAGCAGCTTACGGACAGGGGGAAAAACTGAAGCTTTCTTT. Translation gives CASSLRTGGKTEAFF.

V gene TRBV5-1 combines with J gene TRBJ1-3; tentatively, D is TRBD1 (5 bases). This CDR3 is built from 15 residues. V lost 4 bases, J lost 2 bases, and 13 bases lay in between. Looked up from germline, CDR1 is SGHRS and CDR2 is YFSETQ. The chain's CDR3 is CASSRGDSTGNTIYF. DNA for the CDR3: TGCGCCAGCAGCAGAGGGGACTCCACTGGAAACACCATATATTTT.

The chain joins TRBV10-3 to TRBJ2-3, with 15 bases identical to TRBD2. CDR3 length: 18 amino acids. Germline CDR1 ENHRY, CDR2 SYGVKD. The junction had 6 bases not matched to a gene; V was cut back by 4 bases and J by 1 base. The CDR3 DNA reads TGTGCCATCAGTGTGGGGACTAGCGGGAGGATTGGCACAGATACGCAGTATTTT. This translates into CAISVGTSGRIGTDTQYF.

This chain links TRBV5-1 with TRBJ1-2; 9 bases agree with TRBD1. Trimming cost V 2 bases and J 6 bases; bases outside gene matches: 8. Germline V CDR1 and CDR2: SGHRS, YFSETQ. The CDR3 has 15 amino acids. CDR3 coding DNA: TGCGCCAGCAGCTTAGCCGGGACAGGGCGAGATGGCTACACCTTC. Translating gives CASSLAGTGRDGYTF.

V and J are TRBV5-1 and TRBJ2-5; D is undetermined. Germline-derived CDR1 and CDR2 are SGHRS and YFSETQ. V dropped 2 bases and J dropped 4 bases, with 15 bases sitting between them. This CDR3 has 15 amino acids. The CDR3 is CASSLGMAGRETQYF. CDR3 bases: TGCGCCAGCAGCTTAGGTATGGCAGGTCGAGAGACCCAGTACTTC. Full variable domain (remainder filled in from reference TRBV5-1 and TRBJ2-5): KAGVTQTPRYLIKTRGQQVTLSCSPISGHRSVSWYQQTPGQGLQFLFEYFSETQRNKGNFPGRFSGRQFSNSRSEMNVSTLELGDSALYLCASSLGMAGRETQYFGPGTRLLVL.